One and the same sample provided the 13 T cell receptor beta chains below, sequenced in a study of blood T cell repertoires in COVID-19. Some clones are missing from TCRdb's copy, which holds only in-frame ones; the method was immunoSEQ multiplex PCR. The sample yields under 500,000 clones, roughly 85% seen once. The sequencing sample was made of PBMCs or T cells enriched from blood (not recorded which). These receptors were collected from a woman between 18 and 29 years old with acute COVID-19.

The chain links TRBV10-3 to TRBJ2-7; 9 bases are a match to TRBD2. V shed 5 bases, J shed 0 bases, and the junction held 2 bases outside the gene matches. The CDR3 spans 14 residues. Germline V gene lookup returns CDR1 ENHRY and CDR2 SYGVKD. In DNA, the CDR3 is TGTGCCATCAGTCAGACTAGCGGCTCCTACGAGCAGTACTTC. It encodes CAISQTSGSYEQYF.

The V call is TRBV6-5, the J call TRBJ1-6; D gene ambiguous. Germline V gene data show CDR1 as MNHEY and CDR2 as SVGAGI. The CDR3 extends over 12 amino acids. V was shortened by 7 bases and J by 14 bases, with 15 bases between the two germline ends. CDR3 bases: TGTGCCAGCAAACCGTACGGTAGCGCCCTCCACTTT. Amino acids: CASKPYGSALHF.

The V gene is TRBV30, the J gene TRBJ1-1; a possible D gene is TRBD1 (6 bases). The germline V gene has CDR1 GTSNPN and CDR2 SVGIG (reference sequence). V lost 3 bases and J lost 7, with 9 bases in between. CDR3 length equals 11 residues. This chain's CDR3 is CAWRGQLEAFF. In nucleotides, the CDR3 is TGTGCCTGGAGAGGACAGCTTGAAGCTTTCTTT.

This chain joins TRBV7-2 and TRBJ1-3; 8 bases line up with TRBD1. The CDR3 is 14 amino acids. V lost 2 bases, J lost 8 bases, and 5 bases stayed unmatched. Germline CDR1 reads SGHTA; CDR2 reads FQGNSA. Here the CDR3 DNA reads TGTGCCAGCAGCTTACTCGGGACAGGAGACACCATATATTTT. Protein product: CASSLLGTGDTIYF. Together with reference TRBV7-2 and TRBJ1-3, the CDR3 gives the full variable domain: GAGVSQSPSNKVTEKGKDVELRCDPISGHTALYWYRQSLGQGLEFLIYFQGNSAPDKSGLPSDRFSAERTGGSVSTLTIQRTQQEDSAVYLCASSLLGTGDTIYFGEGSWLTVV.

This chain connects TRBV5-4 to TRBJ2-3, with a weak D call TRBD1 (6 bases). This CDR3 has 15 residues. Germline lookup yields CDR1 SGHNT and CDR2 YYREEE (reference sequence). V gave up 4 bases and J gave up 2 bases, with 14 bases separating them. CDR3 coding DNA: TGTGCCAGCAGCCCCGGGACACCGGACACAGATACGCAGTATTTT. Translation: CASSPGTPDTDTQYF.

This clone came up once. CDR3: CASSYWAPSYSPLHF. The CDR3, as DNA: TGTGCCAGCAGTTACTGGGCCCCGTCTTACTCACCCCTCCACTTT. The chain employs TRBV6-5 and TRBJ1-6; D gene uncertain. This CDR3 is built from 15 residues. In germline, CDR1 is MNHEY, CDR2 SVGAGI. Trimming removed 1 base at V and 10 bases at J, with 14 bases between.

The chain links TRBV5-8 to TRBJ2-7, with a tentative D call TRBD1 (8 bases). V gave up 4 bases and J gave up 3 bases, with 14 bases separating them. The CDR3 runs to 14 residues. CDR1 is SGHTS and CDR2 is YDEGEE in the germline V gene. The CDR3, as DNA: TGTGCCAGCAGCCAACAGGGGGGGATCTACGAGCAGTACTTC. It encodes CASSQQGGIYEQYF.

This clone was detected only a few times. The V call is TRBV14, the J call TRBJ2-3, with 7 bases matching TRBD2. The germline gives CDR1 SGHDN, CDR2 FVKESK. V trimming: 4 bases; J trimming: 7 bases; junction bases outside the gene matches: 14. This CDR3 contains 16 residues. The CDR3 bases are TGTGCCAGCAGCCGCCGGAATGGGACTATCTCGAATACGCAGTATTTT. Translated, it gives CASSRRNGTISNTQYF.

The chain is built from TRBV10-3 and TRBJ1-5, with D perhaps TRBD1 (5 bases). Germline lookup yields CDR1 ENHRY and CDR2 SYGVKD. V lost 6 bases to trimming and J lost 5 bases, with 14 bases between them. This CDR3 has 14 residues. The CDR3 region is CAIRPQGTDQPQHF. DNA for the CDR3: TGTGCCATCAGGCCGCAGGGTACTGATCAGCCCCAGCATTTT.

The chain links TRBV7-9 to TRBJ1-2; possible D gene TRBD1, 5 bases. The V gene lost 0 bases and the J gene lost 2 bases, with 10 bases spanning the gap. Germline V gives CDR1 SEHNR, CDR2 FQNEAQ (reference sequence). The CDR3 length is 15 residues. Written as DNA, the CDR3 is TGTGCCAGCAGCTTAGCAGGGGTCTCCAACTATGGCTACACCTTC. Protein: CASSLAGVSNYGYTF.

The chain is built from TRBV25-1 and TRBJ2-7, with TRBD1 identical over 10 bases. Per germline, CDR1 MGHDK and CDR2 SYGVNS. This CDR3 comprises 15 residues. Trimming took 8 bases from V and 0 from J; bases not matched to a gene: 7. The CDR3 DNA reads as TGTGCCAGCCCGGGGACAGGGGAAAACTCCTACGAGCAGTACTTC. This codes for CASPGTGENSYEQYF.

The rearrangement uses TRBV6-5 and TRBJ2-5; 11 bases are shared with TRBD2. Germline V gene sequence: CDR1 MNHEY, CDR2 SVGAGI. CDR3 size: 15 residues. With 2 bases clipped from V and 2 bases from J, the junction kept 1 base outside the gene matches. CDR3 sequence: CASSYTSGSQETQYF. The CDR3 nucleotides are TGTGCCAGCAGTTACACTAGCGGGAGTCAAGAGACCCAGTACTTC.

The chain links TRBV28 to TRBJ2-5, with D maybe TRBD2 (6 bases). In germline, CDR1 is MDHEN, CDR2 SYDVKM. This CDR3 contains 14 residues. V lost 5 bases to trimming and J lost 5 bases, with 15 bases between them. In DNA, the CDR3 is TGTGCCAGCAGTACCGGGGCTGGGAGGGAGACCCAGTACTTC. This codes for CASSTGAGRETQYF.